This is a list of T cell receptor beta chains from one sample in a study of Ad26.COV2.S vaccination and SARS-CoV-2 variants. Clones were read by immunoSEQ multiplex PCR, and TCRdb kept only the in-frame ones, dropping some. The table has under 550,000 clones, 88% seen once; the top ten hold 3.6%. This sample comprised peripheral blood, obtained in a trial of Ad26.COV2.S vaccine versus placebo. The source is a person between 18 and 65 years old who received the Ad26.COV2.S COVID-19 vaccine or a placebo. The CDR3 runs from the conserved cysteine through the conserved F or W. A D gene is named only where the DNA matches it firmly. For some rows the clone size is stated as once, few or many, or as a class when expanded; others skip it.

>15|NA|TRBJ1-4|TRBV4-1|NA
TGCGCCAGCAGCCAAGTAGGTGTGATTGGGGAAAAACTGTTTTTT
CASSQVGVIGEKLFF
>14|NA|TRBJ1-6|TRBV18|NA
TGTGCCAGCTCACTACAGAAGTGGGATTCACCCCTCCACTTT
CASSLQKWDSPLHF
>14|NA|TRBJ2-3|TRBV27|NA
TGTGCCAGCAGTTTCTATTTGAGTACAGATACGCAGTATTTT
CASSFYLSTDTQYF
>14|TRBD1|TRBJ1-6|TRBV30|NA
TGTGCCTGGAGTGAAGGGACAGGTCCTTCACCCCTCCACTTT
CAWSEGTGPSPLHF
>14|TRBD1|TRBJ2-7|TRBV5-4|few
TGTGCCAGCAGCTTCGGGGACAGGGGTTACGAGCAGTACTTC
CASSFGDRGYEQYF
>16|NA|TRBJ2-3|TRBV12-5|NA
TGTGCTAGTGCCAGTAACACCGCCCCTAGCACAGATACGCAGTATTTT
CASASNTAPSTDTQYF
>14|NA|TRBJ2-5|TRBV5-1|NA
TGCGCCAGCAGCTCCGAACTAGCTGGGGAGACCCAGTACTTC
CASSSELAGETQYF
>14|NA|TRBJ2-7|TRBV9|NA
TGTGCCAGCAGCGTATCCTTCCATTCCTACGAGCAGTACTTC
CASSVSFHSYEQYF
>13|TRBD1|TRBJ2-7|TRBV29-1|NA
TGCAGCGTCCGAGGGACAGGGGTCTACGAGCAGTACTTC
CSVRGTGVYEQYF
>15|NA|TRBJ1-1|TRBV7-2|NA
TGTGCCAGCAGCTTAGTGGGGGGGGTGAACACTGAAGCTTTCTTT
CASSLVGGVNTEAFF
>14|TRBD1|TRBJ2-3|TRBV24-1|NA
TGTGCCACCGCCGGACAGGGGAACACAGATACGCAGTATTTT
CATAGQGNTDTQYF
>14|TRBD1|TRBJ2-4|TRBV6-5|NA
TGTGCCAGTTCGACAGGGGTCCTGAAAAACATTCAGTACTTC
CASSTGVLKNIQYF
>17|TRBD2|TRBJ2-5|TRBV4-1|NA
TGCGCCAGCAGCCAAAGCGGGGGGGGCGGGAGCCAAGAGACCCAGTACTTC
CASSQSGGGGSQETQYF
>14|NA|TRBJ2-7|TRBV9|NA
TGTGCCAGCAGTGAATCAGGGAATTCGGACGAGCAGTACTTC
CASSESGNSDEQYF
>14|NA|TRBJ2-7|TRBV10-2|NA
TGCGCCAGCAGTGCGCTGACAGGTACCAACGAGCAGTACTTC
CASSALTGTNEQYF
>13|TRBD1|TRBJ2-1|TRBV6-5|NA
TGTGCCAGCGCCGAGACAGGGCCCCATGAGCAGTTCTTC
CASAETGPHEQFF
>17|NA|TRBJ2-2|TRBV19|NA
TGTGCCAGTAGCGAGACAGGTCGGTTCGCGAACACCGGGGAGCTGTTTTTT
CASSETGRFANTGELFF
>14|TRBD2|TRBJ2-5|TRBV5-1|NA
TGCGCCAGCAGCCCCACTAGCGGAGGGGAGACCCAGTACTTC
CASSPTSGGETQYF
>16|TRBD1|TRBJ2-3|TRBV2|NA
TGTGCCAGCAGTGAGAGAGGGGGCAGAAGCACAGATACGCAGTATTTT
CASSERGGRSTDTQYF
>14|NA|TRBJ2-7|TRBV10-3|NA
TGTGCCATCAGTGACTCCAGGGGAAGCTACGAGCAGTACTTC
CAISDSRGSYEQYF
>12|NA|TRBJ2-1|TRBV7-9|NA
TGTGCCAGCGGGGGGGCAAACAATGAGCAGTTCTTC
CASGGANNEQFF
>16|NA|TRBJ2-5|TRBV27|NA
TGTGCGACGACCCGAGGTGTAGGAAGCCCTGGGGAGACCCAGTACTTC
CATTRGVGSPGETQYF
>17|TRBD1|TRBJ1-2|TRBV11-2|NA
TGTGCCAGCAGCTTAGGAAGGGGGACAGCCCTCGCCCTGGGCTACACCTTC
CASSLGRGTALALGYTF
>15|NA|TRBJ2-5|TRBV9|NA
TGTGCCAGCAGCGCCCCGACAGGCGTTCAAGAGACCCAGTACTTC
CASSAPTGVQETQYF
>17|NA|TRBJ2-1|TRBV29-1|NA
TGCAGCGTGGTCAACTTCGCAAACCTTAACTCCTACAATGAGCAGTTCTTC
CSVVNFANLNSYNEQFF
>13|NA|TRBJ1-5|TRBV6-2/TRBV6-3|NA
TGTGCCAGCAGTTACACCTTTAATCAGCCCCAGCATTTT
CASSYTFNQPQHF
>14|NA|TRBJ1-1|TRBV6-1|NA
TGTGCCAGCAGTGAAGGCTGGGGGAACACTGAAGCTTTCTTT
CASSEGWGNTEAFF
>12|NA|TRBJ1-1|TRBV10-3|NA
TGTGCCACCCGAAAATGGGACACTGAAGCTTTCTTT
CATRKWDTEAFF
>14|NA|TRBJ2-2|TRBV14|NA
TGTGCCAGCAGCCAAGATTGGGACACCGGGGAGCTGTTTTTT
CASSQDWDTGELFF
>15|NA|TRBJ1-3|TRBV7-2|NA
TGTGCCAGCAGTAGGGCTAGCTTCTCTGGAAACACCATATATTTT
CASSRASFSGNTIYF
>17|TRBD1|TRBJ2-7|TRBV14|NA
TGTGCCAGCAGCCAAGACCCCAGGACAGGGGCCCCCTACGAGCAGTACTTC
CASSQDPRTGAPYEQYF
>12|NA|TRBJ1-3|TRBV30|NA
TGTGCCTGGAGTGTGGGTGGAAACACCATATATTTT
CAWSVGGNTIYF
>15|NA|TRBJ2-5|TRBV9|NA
TGTGCCAGCAGCGAGAGAACTGGACAAAGGGAGACCCAGTACTTC
CASSERTGQRETQYF
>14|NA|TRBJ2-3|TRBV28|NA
TGTGCCAGCATGCCGGGGCCTGCCACAGATACGCAGTATTTT
CASMPGPATDTQYF
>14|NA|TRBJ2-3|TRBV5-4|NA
TGTGCCAGCAGCTCACCGGGGGGCACAGATACGCAGTATTTT
CASSSPGGTDTQYF
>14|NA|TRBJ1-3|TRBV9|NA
TGTGCCAGCAGCGCGGGGGGAGTGGGAAACACCATATATTTT
CASSAGGVGNTIYF
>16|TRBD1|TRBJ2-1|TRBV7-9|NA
TGTGCCAGCAGCTTAACCCCGGGACAGGGGACAAATGAGCAGTTCTTC
CASSLTPGQGTNEQFF
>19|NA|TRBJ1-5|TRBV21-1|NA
TGTGCCAGCAGCAAAGAAACGGCCCGGACTCGATGGGGAAATCAGCCCCAGCATTTT
CASSKETARTRWGNQPQHF